This entry describes one T cell receptor beta chain. These data originate in a study of T cell changes during pregnancy in multiple sclerosis. V was clipped by 7 bases and J by 9 bases, with 19 bases between them. This CDR3 has 15 amino acids. Germline CDR1 reads SGHVS; CDR2 reads FQNEAQ. Clones were read by immunoSEQ multiplex PCR, and TCRdb kept only the in-frame ones, dropping some. The sample yields over 85,000 clones, 90% to 95% seen once. The chain uses TRBV7-8 and TRBJ1-6, with D possibly TRBD1 on 6 matching bases. Sample: peripheral blood, taken after pregnancy. The receptor was derived from a female donor in good health, enrolled as a control in a pregnancy study. Written as DNA, the CDR3 is TGTGCCAGCACCCCACGTGGGGGGGCAGGTTCACCCCTCCACTTT. Translation: CASTPRGGAGSPLHF.